These T cell receptor beta chains were read from a single sample in a study of preoperative IRX-2 immunotherapy in early breast cancer. Sequencing was performed with immunoSEQ multiplex PCR; in TCRdb, only in-frame clones are kept and a portion is missing. The profile covers approximately 20,000 clones, with just under 85% appearing a single time and more than 0.9% taken by the ten largest. The sequenced sample was lymph node tissue, obtained after IRX-2 immunotherapy. The receptor source for this set is a human donor with breast cancer. The CDR3 runs from the conserved cysteine through the conserved F or W. Fields, in order: V gene, D gene, clone size, J gene, CDR3 DNA, CDR3 protein. D genes are given only for firm matches. Where a row states a size, it is once, few, many or the class of an expanded clone; other rows omit it.

TRBV29-1,TRBD1,.,TRBJ1-2,TGCAGCGTTGAAGCCCGGACAGGGCGAGGCTACACCTTC,CSVEARTGRGYTF
TRBV28,.,.,TRBJ2-3,TGTGCCAGCAGTGCCCCCCTGTTGGGGGGCGGGACAGATACGCAGTATTTT,CASSAPLLGGGTDTQYF
TRBV11-3,.,.,TRBJ2-7,TGTGCCAGCAGCGCCGGGACTCTAAGCTCCTACGAGCAGTACTTC,CASSAGTLSSYEQYF
TRBV19,.,.,TRBJ1-2,TGTGCCAGTCAGCCCGGGACGGGGAACCGTGGTGCTAACTATGGCTACACCTTC,CASQPGTGNRGANYGYTF
TRBV18,TRBD1,.,TRBJ1-4,TGTGCCAGCTCATCGACGGGACAGGGGTCTGAAAAACTGTTTTTT,CASSSTGQGSEKLFF
TRBV6-8,.,.,TRBJ1-2,TGTGCCAGCAGTTACTCTAAAACGCCGGGCTATGGCTACACCTTC,CASSYSKTPGYGYTF
TRBV5-1,TRBD2,.,TRBJ2-3,TGCGCCAGCAGCTGGGGGGGATACACAGATACGCAGTATTTT,CASSWGGYTDTQYF
TRBV5-1,.,.,TRBJ2-7,TGCGCCAGCAGCTTGCGCCGGGACTCCTACGAGCAGTACTTC,CASSLRRDSYEQYF
TRBV19,.,once,TRBJ1-5,.,CASTSEDYQPQHF
TRBV5-1,TRBD2,once,TRBJ2-2,TGCGCCAGCAGCTTGGGGCTAGCGGGGGGCCCGAACACCGGGGAGCTGTTTTTT,CASSLGLAGGPNTGELFF
TRBV6-8,TRBD1,once,TRBJ2-1,TGTGCCAGCACCCTGGGAGACAGGGGGCCCTACAATGAGCAGTTCTTC,CASTLGDRGPYNEQFF
TRBV6-8,.,once,TRBJ2-7,TGTGCCAGCAGTTACGACAGAACCTACGAGCAGTACTTC,CASSYDRTYEQYF
TRBV1,.,.,TRBJ2-1,TGCGCCAGCAGCCAAGAGGCTAGCAAAGACAATGAGCAGTTCTTC,CASSQEASKDNEQFF
TRBV19,.,.,TRBJ1-3,TGTGCCAGTAGTATGGGACACTCTGGAAACACCATATATTTT,CASSMGHSGNTIYF
TRBV15,TRBD1,.,TRBJ2-5,TGTGCCACCAGCAGAGGCGGGACAGGGAGAGAGACCCAGTACTTC,CATSRGGTGRETQYF
TRBV1,.,.,TRBJ2-6,TGCGCCAGCAGCCAAGTTTTGGGGCCTTCTGGGGCCAACGTCCTGACTTTC,CASSQVLGPSGANVLTF
TRBV5-1,TRBD1,.,TRBJ2-3,TGCGCCAGCAGCGAACAGGGGGCGTCAGATACGCAGTATTTT,CASSEQGASDTQYF
TRBV23-1,.,.,TRBJ1-1,TGCGCCAGCAGCCAAGATGTGGGCACTGAAGCTTTCTTT,CASSQDVGTEAFF
TRBV10-3,.,.,TRBJ1-2,TGTGCCATCAGTGAGCCACCCGGTGGCTACACCTTC,CAISEPPGGYTF
TRBV7-1,TRBD1,.,TRBJ1-4,TGTGCCAGCAGCCCCAGGGGGGAGGCTAGTGAAAAACTGTTTTTT,CASSPRGEASEKLFF
TRBV19,.,.,TRBJ1-1,TGTGCCAGTAGTAAACCGAGGACGACTGAAGCTTTCTTT,CASSKPRTTEAFF
TRBV5-1,.,.,TRBJ1-4,TGCGCCAGCAGCTTGGACAGCACGAATGAAAAACTGTTTTTT,CASSLDSTNEKLFF
TRBV6-7,.,.,TRBJ2-1,TGTGCCAGCAGTTACGCCTTAGACAAGTCACCGTTCTTC,CASSYALDKSPFF
TRBV28,.,.,TRBJ1-2,TGTGCCAGCAGTTTACCGGGGGCGGCTGGCTACACCTTC,CASSLPGAAGYTF
TRBV5-1,.,.,TRBJ1-3,TGCGCCAGCAGCTTGGCGAGCTCTGGAAACACCATATATTTT,CASSLASSGNTIYF
TRBV19,.,.,TRBJ1-2,TGTGCCAGTAGTCCCGCCCCTGGGACCCCCTATGGCTACACCTTC,CASSPAPGTPYGYTF
TRBV14,.,.,TRBJ1-2,TGTGCCAGCAGCCAAGGCGGCTACACCTTC,CASSQGGYTF
TRBV15,.,.,TRBJ2-5,TGTGCCACCAGCAGAGTTATGGGGCGGGAGACCCAGTACTTC,CATSRVMGRETQYF
TRBV29-1,.,once,TRBJ2-7,TGCAGCGTTGATATCCGGGGCCAGAACGACGAGCAGTACTTC,CSVDIRGQNDEQYF
TRBV11-3,.,.,TRBJ1-1,TGTGCCAGCAGCTTGGGAGTCATGAACACTGAAGCTTTCTTT,CASSLGVMNTEAFF
TRBV10-2,.,.,TRBJ2-6,TGCGCCAGCAGTCGCCGGGGCTCTGGGGCCAACGTCCTGACTTTC,CASSRRGSGANVLTF
TRBV10-1,TRBD1,.,TRBJ2-3,TGCGCCAGCAGCGCCCTACAGGGGATAGATACGCAGTATTTT,CASSALQGIDTQYF
TRBV7-1,.,once,TRBJ1-6,TGTGCCAGCAGCTTCGTCGGCTCAAATTCACCCCTCCACTTT,CASSFVGSNSPLHF
TRBV5-1,.,.,TRBJ2-7,TGCGCCAGCAGCATGGGGGCCACAGGGAATCCCTCCTACGAGCAGTACTTC,CASSMGATGNPSYEQYF
TRBV22-1,.,.,TRBJ2-2,TGTGCCAGTCTCCGACAGGGCCCGGGGACCGGGGAGCTGTTTTTT,CASLRQGPGTGELFF
TRBV12-5,TRBD1,.,TRBJ2-7,TGTGCTAGTGGTGCCTTGACAGGGTTCGAGCAGTACTTC,CASGALTGFEQYF
TRBV12-5,.,.,TRBJ1-4,TGTGCCTATGCTGGGCGGTCAACTAATGAAAAACTGTTTTTT,CAYAGRSTNEKLFF
TRBV25-1,.,.,TRBJ1-2,TGTGCCAGCAGTGCTCAGGGTTATGGCTACACCTTC,CASSAQGYGYTF
TRBV6-8,.,.,TRBJ1-5,TGTGCCAGCAGACGGGACGGTCCCGAAGGGGGCAATCAGCCCCAGCATTTT,CASRRDGPEGGNQPQHF
TRBV19,.,once,TRBJ1-1,TGTGCCAGTAGTATAGACAGGCGGTACACTGAAGCTTTCTTT,CASSIDRRYTEAFF
TRBV18,.,.,TRBJ1-4,TGTGCCAGCTCACCACCGGTTCGAGGGCAGAATGAAAAACTGTTTTTT,CASSPPVRGQNEKLFF
TRBV10-3,TRBD2,.,TRBJ2-7,TGTGCCATCAGTGAGTCGACTAGCAGCCCCTACGAGCAGTACTTC,CAISESTSSPYEQYF
TRBV15,TRBD2,.,TRBJ2-1,TGTGCCACCAGCAGAGATGGACTAGCGGGAGTAGATGAGCAGTTCTTC,CATSRDGLAGVDEQFF
TRBV15,TRBD1,few,TRBJ1-1,TGTGCCACCAGCTCGAATATGGACAGGGGAGAAGCTTTCTTT,CATSSNMDRGEAFF
TRBV19,TRBD2,.,TRBJ2-1,TGTGCCAGTAGTATGGATGGTGGAGCGGGGCTCTACAATGAGCAGTTCTTC,CASSMDGGAGLYNEQFF
TRBV6-8,TRBD1,.,TRBJ1-5,TGTGCCAGCAGTATATCCGGGACAGACAATCAGCCCCAGCATTTT,CASSISGTDNQPQHF
TRBV19,TRBD1,.,TRBJ1-1,TGTGCCACCCAGGGGGTGAACACTGAAGCTTTCTTT,CATQGVNTEAFF
TRBV6-8,.,.,TRBJ1-2,TGTGCCAGCAGTTACTCGGGGACGGACTATGGCTACACCTTC,CASSYSGTDYGYTF
TRBV19,TRBD1,once,TRBJ1-3,TGTGCCAGTAGTAGACGGACAGGGGGCTCTGGAAACACCATATATTTT,CASSRRTGGSGNTIYF
TRBV19,.,few,TRBJ2-1,TGTGCCAGTAGTATCTTCCGGGATCGGTTGAATGAGCAGTTCTTC,CASSIFRDRLNEQFF
TRBV15,TRBD2,.,TRBJ2-1,TGTGCCAGCAGCCCGGGACTAGCCTCCTACAATGAGCAGTTCTTC,CASSPGLASYNEQFF
TRBV5-1,TRBD1,.,TRBJ1-5,TGCGCCAGCAGCACCGGGACAGGGAACAATCAGCCCCAGCATTTT,CASSTGTGNNQPQHF
TRBV18,TRBD1,few,TRBJ1-6,TGTGCCAGCTCAACGACGCAGGGGGATTCACCCCTCCACTTT,CASSTTQGDSPLHF
TRBV6-8,.,.,TRBJ2-5,TGTGCCATCAGTGGCCGTTGGACCCCCGGGGAGACCCAGTACTTC,CAISGRWTPGETQYF
TRBV7-6,TRBD1,.,TRBJ2-7,TGTGCCAGCAGAACCGGGACAGGTGACGACGAGCAGTACTTC,CASRTGTGDDEQYF
TRBV10-3,.,.,TRBJ1-2,TGTGCCATCACCGCGGGGACGGCACCTATCGAGGGCTACACCTTC,CAITAGTAPIEGYTF
TRBV29-1,.,.,TRBJ2-2,TGCAGCGTGGTTACAGGAATAACCGGGGAGCTGTTTTTT,CSVVTGITGELFF